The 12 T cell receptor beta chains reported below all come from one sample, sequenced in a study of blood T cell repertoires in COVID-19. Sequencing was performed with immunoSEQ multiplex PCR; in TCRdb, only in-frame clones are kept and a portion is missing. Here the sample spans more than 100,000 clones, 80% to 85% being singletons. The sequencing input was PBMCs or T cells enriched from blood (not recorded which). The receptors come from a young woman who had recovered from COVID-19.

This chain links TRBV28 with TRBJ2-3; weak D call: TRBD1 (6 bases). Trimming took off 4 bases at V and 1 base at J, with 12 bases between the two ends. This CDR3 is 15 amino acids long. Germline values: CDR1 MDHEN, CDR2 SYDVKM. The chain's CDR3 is CASSWNREGTDTQYF. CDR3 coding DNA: TGTGCCAGCAGTTGGAACAGGGAAGGCACAGATACGCAGTATTTT.

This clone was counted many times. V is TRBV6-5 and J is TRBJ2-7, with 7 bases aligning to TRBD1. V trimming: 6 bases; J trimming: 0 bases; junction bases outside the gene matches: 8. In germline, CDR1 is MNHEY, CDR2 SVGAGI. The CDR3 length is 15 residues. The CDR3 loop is CASRKTGLSSYEQYF. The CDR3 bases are TGTGCCAGCAGAAAGACAGGGTTGAGCTCCTACGAGCAGTACTTC.

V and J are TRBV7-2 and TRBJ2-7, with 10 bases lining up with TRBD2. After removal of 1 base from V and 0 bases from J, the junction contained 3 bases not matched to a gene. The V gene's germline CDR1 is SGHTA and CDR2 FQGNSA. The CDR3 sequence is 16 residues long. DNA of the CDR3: TGTGCCAGCAGCTTAGGGGCTAGCGGGAGCTCCTACGAGCAGTACTTC. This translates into CASSLGASGSSYEQYF.

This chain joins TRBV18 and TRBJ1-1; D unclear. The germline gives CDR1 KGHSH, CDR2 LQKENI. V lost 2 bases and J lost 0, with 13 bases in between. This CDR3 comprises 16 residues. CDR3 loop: CASSPTRGPLNTEAFF. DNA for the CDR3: TGTGCCAGCTCACCAACTAGAGGTCCCCTGAACACTGAAGCTTTCTTT.

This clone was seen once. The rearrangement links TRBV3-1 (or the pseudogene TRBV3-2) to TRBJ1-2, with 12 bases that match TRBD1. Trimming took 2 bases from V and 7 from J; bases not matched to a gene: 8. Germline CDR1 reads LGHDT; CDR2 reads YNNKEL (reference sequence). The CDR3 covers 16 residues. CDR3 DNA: TGTGCCAGCAGCCAACGCCTTGGGACAGGGGGCCGTGGCTACACCTTC. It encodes CASSQRLGTGGRGYTF.

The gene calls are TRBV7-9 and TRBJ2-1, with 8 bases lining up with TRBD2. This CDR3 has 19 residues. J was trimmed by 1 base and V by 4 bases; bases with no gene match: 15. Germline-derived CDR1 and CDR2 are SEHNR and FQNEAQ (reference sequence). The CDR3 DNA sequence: TGTGCCAGCAGCTCCTCGGCCGGGAGGGTAGGGATATCCTACAATGAGCAGTTCTTC. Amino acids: CASSSSAGRVGISYNEQFF.

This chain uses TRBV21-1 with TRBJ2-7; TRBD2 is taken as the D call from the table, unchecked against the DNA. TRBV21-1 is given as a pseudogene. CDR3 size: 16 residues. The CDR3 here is CASSTLIDGRAYEQYF. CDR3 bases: TGTGCCAGCAGCACCCTAATTGACGGGAGGGCCTACGAGCAGTACTTC.

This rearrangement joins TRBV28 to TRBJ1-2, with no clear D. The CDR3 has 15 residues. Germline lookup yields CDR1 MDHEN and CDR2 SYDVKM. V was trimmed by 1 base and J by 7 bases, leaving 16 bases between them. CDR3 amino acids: CASSLSPLRAAGYTF. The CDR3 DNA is TGTGCCAGCAGTTTATCCCCTTTGCGGGCCGCTGGCTACACCTTC.

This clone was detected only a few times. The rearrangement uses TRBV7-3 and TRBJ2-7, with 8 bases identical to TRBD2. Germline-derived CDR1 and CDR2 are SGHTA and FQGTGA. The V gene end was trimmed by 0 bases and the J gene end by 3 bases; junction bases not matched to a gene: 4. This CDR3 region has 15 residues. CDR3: CASSLTPGGLYEQYF. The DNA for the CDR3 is TGTGCCAGCAGCTTAACACCGGGAGGGCTCTACGAGCAGTACTTC.

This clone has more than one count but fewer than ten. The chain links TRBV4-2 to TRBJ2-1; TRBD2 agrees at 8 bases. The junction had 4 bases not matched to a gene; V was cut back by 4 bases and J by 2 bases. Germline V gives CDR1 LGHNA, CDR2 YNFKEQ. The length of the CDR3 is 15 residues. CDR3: CASSPIAGTYNEQFF. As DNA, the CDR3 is TGTGCCAGCAGCCCGATAGCGGGAACCTACAATGAGCAGTTCTTC.

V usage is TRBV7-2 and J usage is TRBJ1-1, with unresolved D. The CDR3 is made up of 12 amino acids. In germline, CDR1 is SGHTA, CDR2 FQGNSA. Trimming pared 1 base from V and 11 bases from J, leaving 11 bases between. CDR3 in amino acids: CASSLGSRLAFF. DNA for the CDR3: TGTGCCAGCAGCTTAGGATCTCGGTTGGCTTTCTTT.

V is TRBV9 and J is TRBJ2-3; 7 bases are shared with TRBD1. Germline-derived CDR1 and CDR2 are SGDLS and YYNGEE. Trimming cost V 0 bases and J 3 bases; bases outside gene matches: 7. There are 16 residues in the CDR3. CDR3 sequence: CASSVGMAGGTDTQYF. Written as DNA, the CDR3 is TGTGCCAGCAGCGTAGGGATGGCAGGGGGAACAGATACGCAGTATTTT.